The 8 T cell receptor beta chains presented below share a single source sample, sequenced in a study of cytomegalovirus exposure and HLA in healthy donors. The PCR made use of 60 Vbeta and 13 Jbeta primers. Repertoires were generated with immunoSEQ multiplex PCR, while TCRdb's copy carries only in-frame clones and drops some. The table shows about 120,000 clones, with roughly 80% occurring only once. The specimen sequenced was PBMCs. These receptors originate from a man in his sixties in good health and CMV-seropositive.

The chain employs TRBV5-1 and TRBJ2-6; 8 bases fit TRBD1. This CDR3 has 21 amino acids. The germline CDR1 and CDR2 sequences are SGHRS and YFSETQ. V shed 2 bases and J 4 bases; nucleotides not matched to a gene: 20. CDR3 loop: CASSLGMSGQASPGGANVLTF. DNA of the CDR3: TGCGCCAGCAGCTTAGGCATGTCGGGACAGGCATCCCCGGGAGGGGCCAACGTCCTGACTTTC.

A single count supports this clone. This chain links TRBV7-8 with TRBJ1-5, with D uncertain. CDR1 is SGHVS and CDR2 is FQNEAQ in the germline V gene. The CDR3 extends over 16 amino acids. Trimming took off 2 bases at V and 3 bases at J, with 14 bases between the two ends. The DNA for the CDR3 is TGTGCCAGCAGCTTAAAGGCCAGGCCGACCAATCAGCCCCAGCATTTT. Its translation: CASSLKARPTNQPQHF.

As DNA, the CDR3 is TGCAGTGCGCCAGGGAACTATGGCTACACCTTC. This translates into CSAPGNYGYTF. The rearrangement joins TRBV20-1 to TRBJ1-2, with D maybe TRBD1 (5 bases). The CDR3 has 11 residues. Germline V gene lookup returns CDR1 DFQATT and CDR2 SNEGSKA (reference sequence). Between the trimmed V and J ends, which lost 6 bases and 2 bases, there was a span of 7 bases.

As DNA, the CDR3 is TGCGCCAGCAGCGGAACCGGGACAACCACCTACGAGCAGTACTTC. Its translation: CASSGTGTTTYEQYF. The chain is built from TRBV5-1 and TRBJ2-5, with D possibly matching TRBD1 (6 bases). The last part of the DNA fits TRBJ2-7 better; the J call may be wrong. Germline V gene sequence: CDR1 SGHRS, CDR2 YFSETQ. The CDR3 has 15 amino acids.

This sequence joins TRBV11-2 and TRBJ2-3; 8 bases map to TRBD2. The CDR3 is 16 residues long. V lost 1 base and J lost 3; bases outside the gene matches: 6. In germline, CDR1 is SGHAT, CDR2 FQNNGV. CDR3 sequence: CASSLAGGGLTDTQYF. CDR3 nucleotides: TGTGCCAGCAGCTTAGCGGGCGGGGGGCTTACAGATACGCAGTATTTT.

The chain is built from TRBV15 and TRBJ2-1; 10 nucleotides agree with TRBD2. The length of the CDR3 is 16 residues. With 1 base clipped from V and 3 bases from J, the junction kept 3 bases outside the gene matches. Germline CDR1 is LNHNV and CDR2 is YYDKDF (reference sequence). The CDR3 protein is CATSRGLAGRYNEQFF. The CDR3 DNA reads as TGTGCCACCAGCAGAGGACTAGCGGGCCGCTACAATGAGCAGTTCTTC. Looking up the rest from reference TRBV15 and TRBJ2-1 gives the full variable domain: DAMVIQNPRYQVTQFGKPVTLSCSQTLNHNVMYWYQQKSSQAPKLLFHYYDKDFNNEADTPDNFQSRRPNTSFCFLDIRSPGLGDTAMYLCATSRGLAGRYNEQFFGPGTRLTVL.

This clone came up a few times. This CDR3 is CASSRGLAGEQFF. CDR3 nucleotide sequence: TGTGCCAGCAGCAGAGGACTAGCTGGTGAGCAGTTCTTC. The J gene is TRBJ2-1, the V gene TRBV7-3, with TRBD2 identical over 8 bases. V shed 5 bases and J 9 bases; nucleotides not matched to a gene: 6. The CDR3 extends over 13 amino acids. Germline V gene sequence: CDR1 SGHTA, CDR2 FQGTGA.

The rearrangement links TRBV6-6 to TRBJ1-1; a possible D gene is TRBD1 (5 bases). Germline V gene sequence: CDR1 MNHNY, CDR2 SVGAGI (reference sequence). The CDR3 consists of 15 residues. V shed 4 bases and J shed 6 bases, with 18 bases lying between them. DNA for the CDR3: TGTGCCAGCAGTTTAGCCAGGGCGAGTTCCGCTGAAGCTTTCTTT. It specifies CASSLARASSAEAFF.